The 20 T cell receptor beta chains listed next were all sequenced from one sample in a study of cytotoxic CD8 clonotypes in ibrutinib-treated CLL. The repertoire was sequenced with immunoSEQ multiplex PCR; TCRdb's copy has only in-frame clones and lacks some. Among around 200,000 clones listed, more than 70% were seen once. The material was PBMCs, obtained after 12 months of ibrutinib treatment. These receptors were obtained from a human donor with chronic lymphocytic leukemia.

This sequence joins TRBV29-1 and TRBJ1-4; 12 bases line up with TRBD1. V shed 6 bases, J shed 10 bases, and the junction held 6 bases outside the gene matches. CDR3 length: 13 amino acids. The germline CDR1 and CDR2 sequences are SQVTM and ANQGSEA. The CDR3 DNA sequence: TGCAGCGTCGGGACAGGGGGCAGATCAAAACTGTTTTTT. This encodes CSVGTGGRSKLFF.

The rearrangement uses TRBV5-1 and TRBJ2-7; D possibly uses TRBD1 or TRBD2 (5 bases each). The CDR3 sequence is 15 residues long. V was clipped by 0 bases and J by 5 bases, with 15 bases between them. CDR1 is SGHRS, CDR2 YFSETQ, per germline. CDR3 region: CASSLEGTPIHEQYF. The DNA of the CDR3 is TGCGCCAGCAGCTTGGAAGGGACCCCCATCCACGAGCAGTACTTC.

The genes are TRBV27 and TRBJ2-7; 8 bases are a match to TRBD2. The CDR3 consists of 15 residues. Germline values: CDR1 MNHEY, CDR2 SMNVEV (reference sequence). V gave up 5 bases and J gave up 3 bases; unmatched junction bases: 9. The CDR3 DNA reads TGTGCCAGCAGTCCCCCGACTAGCGCGCTCTACGAGCAGTACTTC. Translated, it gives CASSPPTSALYEQYF.

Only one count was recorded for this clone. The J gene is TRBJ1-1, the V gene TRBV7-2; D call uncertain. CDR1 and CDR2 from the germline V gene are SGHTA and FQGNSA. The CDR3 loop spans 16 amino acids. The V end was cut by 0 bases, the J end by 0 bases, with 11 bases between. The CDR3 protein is CASSLAGSALNTEAFF. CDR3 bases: TGTGCCAGCAGCTTAGCCGGATCAGCTCTGAACACTGAAGCTTTCTTT. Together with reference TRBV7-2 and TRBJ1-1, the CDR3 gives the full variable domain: GAGVSQSPSNKVTEKGKDVELRCDPISGHTALYWYRQSLGQGLEFLIYFQGNSAPDKSGLPSDRFSAERTGGSVSTLTIQRTQQEDSAVYLCASSLAGSALNTEAFFGQGTRLTVV.

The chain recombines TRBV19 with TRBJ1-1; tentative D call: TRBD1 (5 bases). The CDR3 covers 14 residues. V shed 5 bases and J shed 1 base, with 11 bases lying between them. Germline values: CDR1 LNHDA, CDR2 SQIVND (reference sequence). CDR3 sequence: CASSFGGKNTEAFF. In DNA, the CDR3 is TGTGCCAGTAGTTTCGGGGGGAAGAACACTGAAGCTTTCTTT.

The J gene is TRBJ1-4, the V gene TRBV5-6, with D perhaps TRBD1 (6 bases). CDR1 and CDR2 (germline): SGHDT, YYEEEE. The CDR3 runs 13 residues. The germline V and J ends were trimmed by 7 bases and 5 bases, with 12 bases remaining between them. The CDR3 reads CASRTVGNEKLFF. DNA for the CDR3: TGTGCCAGCCGGACAGTCGGAAATGAAAAACTGTTTTTT.

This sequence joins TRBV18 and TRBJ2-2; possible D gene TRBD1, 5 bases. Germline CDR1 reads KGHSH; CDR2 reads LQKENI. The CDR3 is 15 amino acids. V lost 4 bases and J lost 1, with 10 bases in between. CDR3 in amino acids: CASSRAQGNTGELFF. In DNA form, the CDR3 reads TGTGCCAGCTCACGGGCCCAGGGGAACACCGGGGAGCTGTTTTTT.

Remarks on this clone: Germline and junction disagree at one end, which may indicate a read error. CDR3 amino acids: CASSSTRETHPF. CDR3 sequence (DNA): TGTGCCAGCAGTTCTACCAGGGAGACGCACCCATTT. This chain uses TRBV28 with TRBJ1-1; tentative D call: TRBD1 (5 bases). There are 12 residues in the CDR3. Germline values: CDR1 MDHEN, CDR2 SYDVKM.

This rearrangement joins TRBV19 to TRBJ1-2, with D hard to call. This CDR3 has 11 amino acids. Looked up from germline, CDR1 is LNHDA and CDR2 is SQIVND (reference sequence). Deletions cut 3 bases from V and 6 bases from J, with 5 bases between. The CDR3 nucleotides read TGTGCCAGTAGTATCGGGGATGGCTACACCTTC. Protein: CASSIGDGYTF.

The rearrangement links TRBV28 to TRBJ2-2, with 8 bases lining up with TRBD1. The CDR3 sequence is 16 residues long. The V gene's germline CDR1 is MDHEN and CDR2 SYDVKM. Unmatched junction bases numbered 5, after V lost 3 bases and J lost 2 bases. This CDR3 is CASSFPGGLNTGELFF. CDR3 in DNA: TGTGCCAGCAGTTTCCCAGGGGGCCTTAACACCGGGGAGCTGTTTTTT.

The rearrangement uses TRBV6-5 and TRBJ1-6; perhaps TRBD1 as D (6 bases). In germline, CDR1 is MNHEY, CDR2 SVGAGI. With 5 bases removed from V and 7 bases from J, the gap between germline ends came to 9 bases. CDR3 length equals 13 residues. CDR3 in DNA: TGTGCCAGCAGTAATGACAGGAATTCACCCCTCCACTTT. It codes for CASSNDRNSPLHF.

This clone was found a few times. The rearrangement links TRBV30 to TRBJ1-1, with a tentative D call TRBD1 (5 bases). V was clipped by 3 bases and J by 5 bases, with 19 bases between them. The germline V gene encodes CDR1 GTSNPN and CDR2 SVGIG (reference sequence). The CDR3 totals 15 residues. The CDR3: CAWSPGLPGWTEAFF. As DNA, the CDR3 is TGTGCCTGGAGCCCGGGACTCCCCGGTTGGACTGAAGCTTTCTTT.

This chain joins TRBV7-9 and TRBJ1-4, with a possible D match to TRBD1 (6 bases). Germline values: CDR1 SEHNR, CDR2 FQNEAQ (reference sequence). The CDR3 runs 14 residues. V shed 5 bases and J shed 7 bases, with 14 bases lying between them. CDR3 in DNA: TGTGCCAGCAGCCACAGGGTTGAAAGTGAAAAACTGTTTTTT. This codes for CASSHRVESEKLFF.

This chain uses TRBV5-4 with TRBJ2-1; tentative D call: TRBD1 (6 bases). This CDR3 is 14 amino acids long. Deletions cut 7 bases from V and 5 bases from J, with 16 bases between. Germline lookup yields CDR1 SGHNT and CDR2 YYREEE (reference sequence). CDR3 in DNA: TGTGCCAGCTCCTGGACTCGACAGGACAATGAGCAGTTCTTC. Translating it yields CASSWTRQDNEQFF.

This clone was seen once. For the CDR3, the DNA is TGTGCCAGCAGCGTAGGTTCTTTCACAGATACGCAGTATTTT. This encodes CASSVGSFTDTQYF. This chain connects TRBV9 to TRBJ2-3, with no clear D. V gave up 0 bases and J gave up 2 bases, with 7 bases separating them. Germline lookup yields CDR1 SGDLS and CDR2 YYNGEE. The CDR3 covers 14 residues.

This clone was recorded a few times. In DNA, the CDR3 is TGTGCCAGCAGTTTACCGGGTTCTGTGTATGGCTACACCTTC. Translated, it gives CASSLPGSVYGYTF. This chain uses TRBV28 with TRBJ1-2, with D hard to call. CDR1 is MDHEN, CDR2 SYDVKM, per germline. The V end was cut by 2 bases, the J end by 5 bases, with 12 bases between. The CDR3 consists of 14 residues.

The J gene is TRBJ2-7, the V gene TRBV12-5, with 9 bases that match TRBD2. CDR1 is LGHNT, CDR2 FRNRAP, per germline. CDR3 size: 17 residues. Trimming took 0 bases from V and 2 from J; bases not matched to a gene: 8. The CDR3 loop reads CASGLVPTSGFTYEQYF. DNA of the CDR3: TGTGCTAGTGGTTTGGTACCGACTAGCGGTTTTACCTACGAGCAGTACTTC.

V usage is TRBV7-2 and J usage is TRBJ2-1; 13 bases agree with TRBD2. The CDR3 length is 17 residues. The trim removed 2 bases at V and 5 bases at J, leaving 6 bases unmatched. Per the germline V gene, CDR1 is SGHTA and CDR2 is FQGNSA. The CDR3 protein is CASSLRRLAGGHNEQFF. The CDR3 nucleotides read TGTGCCAGCAGCTTAAGGCGACTAGCGGGGGGTCACAATGAGCAGTTCTTC.

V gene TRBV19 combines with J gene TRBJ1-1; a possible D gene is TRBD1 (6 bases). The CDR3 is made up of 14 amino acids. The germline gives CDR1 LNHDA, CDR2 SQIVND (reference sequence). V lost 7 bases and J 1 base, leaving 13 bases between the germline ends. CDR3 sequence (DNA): TGTGCCAGTAATGTAGGGGGAGGGAACACTGAAGCTTTCTTT. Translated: CASNVGGGNTEAFF.

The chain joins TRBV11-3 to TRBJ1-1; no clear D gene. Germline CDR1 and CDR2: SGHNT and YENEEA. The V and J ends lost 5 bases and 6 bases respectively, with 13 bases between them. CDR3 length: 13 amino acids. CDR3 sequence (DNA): TGTGCCAGCAGCCTTCTCCGGGGATCTGAAGCTTTCTTT. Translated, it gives CASSLLRGSEAFF.